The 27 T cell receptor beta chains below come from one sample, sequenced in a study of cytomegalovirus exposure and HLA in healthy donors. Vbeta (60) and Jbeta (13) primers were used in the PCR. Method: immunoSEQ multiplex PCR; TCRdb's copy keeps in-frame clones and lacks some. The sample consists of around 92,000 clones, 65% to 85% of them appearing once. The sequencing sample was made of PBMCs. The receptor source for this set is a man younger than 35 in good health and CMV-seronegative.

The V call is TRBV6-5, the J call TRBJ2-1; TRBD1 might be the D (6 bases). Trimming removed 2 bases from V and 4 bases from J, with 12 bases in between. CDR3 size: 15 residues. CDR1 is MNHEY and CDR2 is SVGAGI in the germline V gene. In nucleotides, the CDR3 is TGTGCCAGCAGTTACGGCAGGGGTAAATACAATGAGCAGTTCTTC. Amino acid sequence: CASSYGRGKYNEQFF.

The CDR3 region has the DNA TGCGCCAGCAGCCAAGACGGCCCCCGGGGGGGACGCACGTATACGCAGTATTTT. It codes for CASSQDGPRGGRTYTQYF. The genes are TRBV4-1 and TRBJ2-3, with 8 bases identical to TRBD2. Per the germline V gene, CDR1 is MGHRA and CDR2 is YSYEKL. The CDR3 spans 18 residues. Trimming removed 0 bases from V and 7 bases from J; junction bases left unmatched: 15.

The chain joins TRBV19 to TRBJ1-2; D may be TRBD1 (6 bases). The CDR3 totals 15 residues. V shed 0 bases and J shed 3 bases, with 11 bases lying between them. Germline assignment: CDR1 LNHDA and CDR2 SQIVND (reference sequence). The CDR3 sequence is CASSIDRGQHYGYTF. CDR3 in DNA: TGTGCCAGTAGTATAGACAGGGGCCAACACTATGGCTACACCTTC.

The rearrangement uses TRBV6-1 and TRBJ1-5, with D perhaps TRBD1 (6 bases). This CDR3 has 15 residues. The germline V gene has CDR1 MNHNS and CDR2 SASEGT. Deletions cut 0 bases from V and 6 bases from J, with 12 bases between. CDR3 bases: TGTGCCAGCAGTGAAGCCCCAGGGGAGGGTCAGCCCCAGCATTTT. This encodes CASSEAPGEGQPQHF.

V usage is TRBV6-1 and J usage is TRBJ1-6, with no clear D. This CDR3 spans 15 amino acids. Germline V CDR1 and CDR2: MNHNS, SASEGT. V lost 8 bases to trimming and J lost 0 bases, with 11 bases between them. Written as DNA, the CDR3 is TGTGCCAGCGATGCGGGGAGCTCCTATAATTCACCCCTCCACTTT. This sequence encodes CASDAGSSYNSPLHF.

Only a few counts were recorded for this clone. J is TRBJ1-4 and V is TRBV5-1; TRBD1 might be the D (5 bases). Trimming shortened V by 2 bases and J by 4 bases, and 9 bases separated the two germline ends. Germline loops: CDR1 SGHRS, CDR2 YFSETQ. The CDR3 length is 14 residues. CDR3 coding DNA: TGCGCCAGCAGCTTTGGGACTGGTAATGAAAAACTGTTTTTT. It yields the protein CASSFGTGNEKLFF. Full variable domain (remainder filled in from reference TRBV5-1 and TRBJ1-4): KAGVTQTPRYLIKTRGQQVTLSCSPISGHRSVSWYQQTPGQGLQFLFEYFSETQRNKGNFPGRFSGRQFSNSRSEMNVSTLELGDSALYLCASSFGTGNEKLFFGSGTQLSVL.

CDR3 amino acids: CASSETGTGYNEQFF. The CDR3 DNA reads as TGTGCCAGCAGTGAAACGGGGACAGGATACAATGAGCAGTTCTTC. The chain recombines TRBV6-1 with TRBJ2-1, with 8 bases lining up with TRBD1. V shed 2 bases, J shed 4 bases, and the junction held 4 bases outside the gene matches. The CDR3 extends over 15 amino acids. CDR1 is MNHNS, CDR2 SASEGT, per germline.

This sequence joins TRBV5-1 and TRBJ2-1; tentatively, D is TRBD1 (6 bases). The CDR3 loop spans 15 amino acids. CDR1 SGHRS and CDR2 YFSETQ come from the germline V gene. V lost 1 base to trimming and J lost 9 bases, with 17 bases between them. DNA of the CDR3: TGCGCCAGCAGCTTGAACTGGGGGCGGGTGGTTGAGCAGTTCTTC. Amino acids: CASSLNWGRVVEQFF.

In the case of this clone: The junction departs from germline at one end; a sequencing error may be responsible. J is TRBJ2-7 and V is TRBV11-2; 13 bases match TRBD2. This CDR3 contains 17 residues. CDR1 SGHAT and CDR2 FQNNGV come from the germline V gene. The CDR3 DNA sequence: TGTGCCAGCAGGTTAGCCCCGGGACTAGCGGGGAAGCACGAGCAGTACTTC. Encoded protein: CASRLAPGLAGKHEQYF.

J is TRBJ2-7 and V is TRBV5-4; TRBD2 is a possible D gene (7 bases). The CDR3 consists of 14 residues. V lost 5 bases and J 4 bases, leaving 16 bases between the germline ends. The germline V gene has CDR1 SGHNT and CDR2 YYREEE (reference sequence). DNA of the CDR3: TGTGCCAGCAGTCAGGGGAGGGGAGGGTACGAGCAGTACTTC. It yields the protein CASSQGRGGYEQYF.

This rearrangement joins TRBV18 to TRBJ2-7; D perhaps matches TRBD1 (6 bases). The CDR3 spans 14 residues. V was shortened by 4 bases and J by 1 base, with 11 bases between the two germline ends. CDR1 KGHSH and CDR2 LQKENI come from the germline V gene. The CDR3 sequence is CASSLIQGSYEQYF. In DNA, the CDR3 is TGTGCCAGCTCACTCATACAGGGTTCCTACGAGCAGTACTTC.

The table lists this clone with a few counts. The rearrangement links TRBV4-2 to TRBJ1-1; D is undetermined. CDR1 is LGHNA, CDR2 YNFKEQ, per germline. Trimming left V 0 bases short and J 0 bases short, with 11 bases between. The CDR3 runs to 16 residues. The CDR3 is CASSQDERGMNTEAFF. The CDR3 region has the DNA TGTGCCAGCAGCCAAGATGAGAGAGGGATGAACACTGAAGCTTTCTTT.

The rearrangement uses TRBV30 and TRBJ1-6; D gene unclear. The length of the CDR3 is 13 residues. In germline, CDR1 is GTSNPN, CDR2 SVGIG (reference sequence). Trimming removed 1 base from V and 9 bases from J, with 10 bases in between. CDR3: CAWSEVESSPLHF. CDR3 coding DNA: TGTGCCTGGAGTGAAGTCGAGAGTTCACCCCTCCACTTT.

The CDR3 DNA sequence: TGTGCCAGCAGCGTAGGACAGCTAAATCAGCCCCAGCATTTT. This encodes CASSVGQLNQPQHF. The V call is TRBV9, the J call TRBJ1-5; D is perhaps TRBD1 (5 bases). The V gene lost 0 bases and the J gene lost 4 bases, with 8 bases spanning the gap. Germline V gives CDR1 SGDLS, CDR2 YYNGEE. CDR3 length equals 14 residues.

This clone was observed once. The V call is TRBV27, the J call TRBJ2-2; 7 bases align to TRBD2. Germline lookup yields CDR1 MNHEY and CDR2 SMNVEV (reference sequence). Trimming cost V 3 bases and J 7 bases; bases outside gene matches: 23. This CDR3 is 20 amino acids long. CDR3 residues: CASSLVAGASGRGGDGELFF. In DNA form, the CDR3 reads TGTGCCAGCAGTTTGGTTGCCGGGGCTAGCGGCCGAGGAGGGGACGGGGAGCTGTTTTTT.

DNA of the CDR3: TGTGCCAGCTCACCTGGGAGGGGGGGGGAGACCCAGTACTTC. Protein: CASSPGRGGETQYF. This chain uses TRBV6-1 with TRBJ2-5; possible D gene TRBD2, 7 bases. The germline V gene encodes CDR1 MNHNS and CDR2 SASEGT. The CDR3 is 14 amino acids. Trimming shortened V by 8 bases and J by 5 bases, and 18 bases separated the two germline ends.

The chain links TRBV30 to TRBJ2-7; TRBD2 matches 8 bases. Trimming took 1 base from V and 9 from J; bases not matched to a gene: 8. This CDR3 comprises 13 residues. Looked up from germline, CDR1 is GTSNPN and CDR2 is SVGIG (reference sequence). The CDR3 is CAWSGLAITRQYF. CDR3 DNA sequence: TGTGCCTGGAGTGGACTAGCGATCACGAGGCAGTACTTC.

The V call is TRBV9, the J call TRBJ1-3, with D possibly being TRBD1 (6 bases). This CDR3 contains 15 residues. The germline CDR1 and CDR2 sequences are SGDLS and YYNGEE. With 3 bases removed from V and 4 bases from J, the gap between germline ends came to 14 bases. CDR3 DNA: TGTGCCAGCAGCGCCCAACAGGGCCCAGGAAACACCATATATTTT. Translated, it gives CASSAQQGPGNTIYF.

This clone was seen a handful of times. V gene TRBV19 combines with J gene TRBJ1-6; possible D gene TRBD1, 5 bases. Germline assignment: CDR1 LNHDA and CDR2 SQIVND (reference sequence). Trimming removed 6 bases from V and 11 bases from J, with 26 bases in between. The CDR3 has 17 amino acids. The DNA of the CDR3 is TGTGCCAGTAGCCCGGACGTAGAGGACACCCGTTCGGCACCCCTCCACTTT. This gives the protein CASSPDVEDTRSAPLHF.

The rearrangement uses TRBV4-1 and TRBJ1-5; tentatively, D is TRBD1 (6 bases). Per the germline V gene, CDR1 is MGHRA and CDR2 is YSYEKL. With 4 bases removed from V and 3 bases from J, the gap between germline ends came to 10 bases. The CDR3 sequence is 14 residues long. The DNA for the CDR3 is TGCGCCAGCAGCCCCGCAGGGGTCAATCAGCCCCAGCATTTT. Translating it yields CASSPAGVNQPQHF.

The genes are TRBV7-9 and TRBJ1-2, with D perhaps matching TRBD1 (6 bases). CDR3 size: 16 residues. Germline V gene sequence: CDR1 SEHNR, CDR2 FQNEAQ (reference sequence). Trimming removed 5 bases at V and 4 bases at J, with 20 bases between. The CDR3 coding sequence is TGTGCCAGCAGCCCCCGCGGGGGCGCGTTCCTCTATGGCTACACCTTC. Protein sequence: CASSPRGGAFLYGYTF.

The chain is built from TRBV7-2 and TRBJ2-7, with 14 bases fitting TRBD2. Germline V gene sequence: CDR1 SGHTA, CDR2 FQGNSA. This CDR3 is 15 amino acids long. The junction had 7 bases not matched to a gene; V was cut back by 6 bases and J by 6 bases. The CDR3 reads CASRLTSGGAPEQYF. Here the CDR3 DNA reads TGTGCCAGCAGACTGACTAGCGGGGGGGCCCCCGAGCAGTACTTC.

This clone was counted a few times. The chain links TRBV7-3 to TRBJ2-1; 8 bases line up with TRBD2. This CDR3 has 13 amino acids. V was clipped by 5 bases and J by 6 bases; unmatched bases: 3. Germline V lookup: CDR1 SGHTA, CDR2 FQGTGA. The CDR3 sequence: CASSPAGGNEQFF. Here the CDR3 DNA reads TGTGCCAGCAGCCCCGCGGGGGGCAATGAGCAGTTCTTC.

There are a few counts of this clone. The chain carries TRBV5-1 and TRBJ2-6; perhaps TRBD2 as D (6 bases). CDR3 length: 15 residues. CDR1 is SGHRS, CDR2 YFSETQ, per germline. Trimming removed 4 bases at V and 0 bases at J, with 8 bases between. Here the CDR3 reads CASSPGSSGANVLTF. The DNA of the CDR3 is TGCGCCAGCAGCCCCGGGAGCTCTGGGGCCAACGTCCTGACTTTC.

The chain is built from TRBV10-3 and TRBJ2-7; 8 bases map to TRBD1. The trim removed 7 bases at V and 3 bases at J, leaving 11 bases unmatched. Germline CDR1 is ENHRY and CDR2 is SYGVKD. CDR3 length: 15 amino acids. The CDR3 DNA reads TGTGCCATCAATCTACAGGGGGTCCACCTCTACGAGCAGTACTTC. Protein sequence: CAINLQGVHLYEQYF.

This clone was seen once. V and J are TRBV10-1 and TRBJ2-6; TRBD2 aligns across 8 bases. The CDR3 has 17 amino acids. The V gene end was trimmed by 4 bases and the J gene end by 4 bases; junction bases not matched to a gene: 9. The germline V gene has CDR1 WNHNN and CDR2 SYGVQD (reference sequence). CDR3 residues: CASSAGGRGFGANVLTF. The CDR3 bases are TGCGCCAGCAGTGCGGGGGGGCGCGGATTCGGGGCCAACGTCCTGACTTTC.

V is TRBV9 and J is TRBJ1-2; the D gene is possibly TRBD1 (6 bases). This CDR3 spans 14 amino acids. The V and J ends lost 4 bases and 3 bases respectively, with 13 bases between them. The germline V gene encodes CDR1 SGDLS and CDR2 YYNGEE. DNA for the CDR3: TGTGCCAGCAGCAACCGGACAGCGTACTATGGCTACACCTTC. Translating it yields CASSNRTAYYGYTF.